The next 18 T cell receptor beta chains were all read from a single sample in a study of blood T cell repertoires in COVID-19. The repertoire was sequenced with immunoSEQ multiplex PCR; TCRdb's copy has only in-frame clones and lacks some. The sample shows approximately 470,000 clones, over 75% of them seen only once. Material: peripheral blood. Receptors were obtained from a human donor in a cohort sampled during active COVID-19.

The chain recombines TRBV3-1 (or the pseudogene TRBV3-2) with TRBJ2-1, with D perhaps TRBD1 (5 bases). Germline CDR1 reads LGHDT; CDR2 reads YNNKEL (reference sequence). The V gene lost 4 bases and the J gene lost 6 bases, with 13 bases spanning the gap. CDR3 size: 14 residues. As DNA, the CDR3 is TGTGCCAGCAGCCTACGTAGGACAATCAATGAGCAGTTCTTC. This translates into CASSLRRTINEQFF.

The CDR3 loop is CASSPIRDKQYF. The CDR3 DNA sequence: TGTGCCAGCAGCCCCATACGGGACAAACAGTACTTC. The chain carries TRBV6-2 or TRBV6-3 and TRBJ2-7, with D possibly TRBD1 on 6 matching bases. Trimming took off 6 bases at V and 10 bases at J, with 16 bases between the two ends. Germline loops: CDR1 MNHEY, CDR2 SVGEGT. The CDR3 covers 12 residues.

CDR3 DNA: TGTGCCAGCAAGGGGTCAGGGGCTGAGCAGCCCCAGCATTTT. This codes for CASKGSGAEQPQHF. The genes are TRBV6-5 and TRBJ1-5, with a possible D match to TRBD1 (6 bases). Between the trimmed V and J ends, which lost 7 bases and 7 bases, there was a span of 17 bases. The CDR3 extends over 14 amino acids. The germline gives CDR1 MNHEY, CDR2 SVGAGI.

V gene TRBV19 combines with J gene TRBJ1-1; TRBD1 matches at 10 bases. There are 15 residues in the CDR3. The germline V gene encodes CDR1 LNHDA and CDR2 SQIVND (reference sequence). Unmatched junction bases numbered 7, after V lost 5 bases and J lost 4 bases. As DNA, the CDR3 is TGTGCCAGTAGTGAGTCGGGACAGGGGCCCACTGAAGCTTTCTTT. It specifies CASSESGQGPTEAFF. Full variable domain (remainder filled in from reference TRBV19 and TRBJ1-1): DGGITQSPKYLFRKEGQNVTLSCEQNLNHDAMYWYRQDPGQGLRLIYYSQIVNDFQKGDIAEGYSVSREKKESFPLTVTSAQKNPTAFYLCASSESGQGPTEAFFGQGTRLTVV.

The chain has TRBV12-5 and TRBJ2-2, with 12 nucleotides matching TRBD2. V trimming: 5 bases; J trimming: 4 bases; junction bases outside the gene matches: 5. Germline values: CDR1 LGHNT, CDR2 FRNRAP. The CDR3 length is 16 residues. The CDR3 here is CASGQGTSGPTGELFF. DNA of the CDR3: TGTGCTAGTGGTCAGGGGACTAGCGGGCCCACCGGGGAGCTGTTTTTT.

The J gene is TRBJ2-5, the V gene TRBV13; no firm D call. From germline, CDR1 is PRHDT and CDR2 FYEKMQ (reference sequence). This CDR3 spans 11 amino acids. The V gene lost 4 bases and the J gene lost 9 bases, with 9 bases spanning the gap. The CDR3 sequence is CASSSQHSQYF. The CDR3 nucleotides are TGTGCCAGCAGCTCCCAACATTCCCAGTACTTC.

V and J are TRBV7-2 and TRBJ2-7, with TRBD1 identical over 8 bases. V gave up 6 bases and J gave up 5 bases; unmatched junction bases: 12. The germline V gene has CDR1 SGHTA and CDR2 FQGNSA. This CDR3 is 15 amino acids long. The CDR3 DNA reads as TGTGCCAGCAGACTCCGACAGGGGACTTTGGACGAGCAGTACTTC. Residues: CASRLRQGTLDEQYF.

The chain joins TRBV27 to TRBJ1-2; weak D call: TRBD1 (6 bases). V gave up 4 bases and J gave up 9 bases, with 21 bases separating them. This CDR3 spans 15 amino acids. The germline V gene has CDR1 MNHEY and CDR2 SMNVEV (reference sequence). The CDR3 is CASSSIGTSVNRYTF. The CDR3 DNA reads as TGTGCCAGCAGTTCGATCGGGACATCCGTTAATCGCTACACCTTC.

The V call is TRBV7-2, the J call TRBJ2-2; TRBD2 agrees at 12 bases. This CDR3 region has 16 residues. Trimming removed 1 base from V and 9 bases from J; junction bases left unmatched: 6. Per the germline V gene, CDR1 is SGHTA and CDR2 is FQGNSA. For the CDR3, the DNA is TGTGCCAGCAGCTTAGAGAGACTAGCGGGGGTCCGGGAGCTGTTTTTT. This sequence encodes CASSLERLAGVRELFF.

This clone was detected once. The chain uses TRBV15 and TRBJ2-3, with D possibly matching TRBD2 (5 bases). Germline values: CDR1 LNHNV, CDR2 YYDKDF (reference sequence). The CDR3 contains 13 residues. Trimming stripped 6 bases from V and 2 bases from J, with 9 bases between. This chain's CDR3 is CATSWRFTDTQYF. In nucleotides, the CDR3 is TGTGCCACCAGTTGGAGGTTCACAGATACGCAGTATTTT.

This clone was seen just once. This rearrangement joins TRBV19 to TRBJ2-1, with unresolved D. Looked up from germline, CDR1 is LNHDA and CDR2 is SQIVND (reference sequence). This CDR3 contains 13 residues. V lost 3 bases to trimming and J lost 5 bases, with 8 bases between them. The CDR3 here is CASSIGENNEQFF. The CDR3 DNA reads as TGTGCCAGTAGTATTGGAGAAAACAATGAGCAGTTCTTC.

This sequence joins TRBV4-2 and TRBJ1-5; 8 bases line up with TRBD1. V shed 0 bases and J 6 bases; nucleotides not matched to a gene: 7. The CDR3 covers 16 residues. The germline gives CDR1 LGHNA, CDR2 YNFKEQ. In DNA, the CDR3 is TGTGCCAGCAGCCAAGATTTGGGGCAGGGGGCTCAGCCCCAGCATTTT. It encodes CASSQDLGQGAQPQHF.

The chain combines TRBV29-1 with TRBJ2-1, with 7 bases identical to TRBD2. V was clipped by 7 bases and J by 5 bases; unmatched bases: 11. The germline V gene encodes CDR1 SQVTM and CDR2 ANQGSEA. This CDR3 comprises 14 residues. The CDR3 region is CSAGGAGVDNEQFF. In nucleotides, the CDR3 is TGCAGCGCTGGGGGTGCGGGAGTAGACAATGAGCAGTTCTTC.

A single count supports this clone. The chain links TRBV24-1 to TRBJ2-2; 8 bases line up with TRBD2. Germline CDR1 is KGHDR and CDR2 is SFDVKD. The CDR3 runs 15 residues. V lost 4 bases and J lost 1; bases outside the gene matches: 1. The CDR3 DNA follows: TGTGCCACCAGTGAGGCGGGAGGGAACACCGGGGAGCTGTTTTTT. Translation gives CATSEAGGNTGELFF.

J is TRBJ2-1 and V is TRBV5-1, with TRBD2 matching 9 bases. Germline V gene lookup returns CDR1 SGHRS and CDR2 YFSETQ. The CDR3 has 17 amino acids. V shed 4 bases, J shed 7 bases, and the junction held 15 bases outside the gene matches. CDR3: CASSRSSGTLRGNEQFF. CDR3 bases: TGCGCCAGCAGCCGATCTAGCGGGACGCTTCGAGGGAATGAGCAGTTCTTC.

The rearrangement joins TRBV7-8 to TRBJ1-1; no definite D call. This CDR3 has 14 amino acids. V gave up 3 bases and J gave up 1 base, with 9 bases separating them. Germline CDR1 is SGHVS and CDR2 is FQNEAQ. The CDR3, as DNA: TGTGCCAGCAGCTTGTTACTGCCGAACACTGAAGCTTTCTTT. This encodes CASSLLLPNTEAFF.

This chain joins TRBV28 and TRBJ1-5; D call uncertain. This CDR3 region has 14 residues. CDR1 and CDR2 (germline): MDHEN, SYDVKM. V was cut by 5 bases and J by 7 bases, with 15 bases left in between. CDR3 sequence reads: CASSEPTSGQPQHF. DNA for the CDR3: TGTGCCAGCAGTGAACCTACCTCGGGGCAGCCCCAGCATTTT. Together with reference TRBV28 and TRBJ1-5, the CDR3 gives the full variable domain: DVKVTQSSRYLVKRTGEKVFLECVQDMDHENMFWYRQDPGLGLRLIYFSYDVKMKEKGDIPEGYSVSREKKERFSLILESASTNQTSMYLCASSEPTSGQPQHFGDGTRLSIL.

This clone was seen once. CDR3 in amino acids: CASRRQSLGWPQHF. As DNA, the CDR3 is TGTGCCAGCAGACGACAGTCCTTGGGGTGGCCCCAGCATTTT. V is TRBV28 and J is TRBJ1-5; D may be TRBD1 (5 bases). The V and J ends lost 6 bases and 9 bases respectively, with 18 bases between them. From germline, CDR1 is MDHEN and CDR2 SYDVKM. The CDR3 loop spans 14 amino acids.